These T cell receptor beta chains were read from a single sample in a study of PD-1 blockade in mismatch repair-deficient tumors. Libraries were prepared by immunoSEQ multiplex PCR; TCRdb keeps only in-frame clonotypes and omits some of them. The sample holds around 68,000 clones, 70% to 80% seen once. The sequenced sample was peripheral blood, obtained 2 weeks after starting pembrolizumab. The receptor set was obtained from an adult with mismatch repair-deficient cancer. The CDR3 runs from the conserved cysteine through the conserved F or W. The D gene is left open where the match is weak. Rows give clone size only sometimes, using once, few, many, or a class for an expanded clone.

J gene: TRBJ2-5
V gene: TRBV21-1
D gene: -
clone size: -
CDR3 protein: CASSKAEPGDPIIETQYF
CDR3 DNA: TGTGCCAGCAGCAAAGCAGAGCCCGGTGACCCGATTATAGAGACCCAGTACTTC

J gene: TRBJ2-2
V gene: TRBV7-6
D gene: -
clone size: -
CDR3 protein: CASSLGSRGELFF
CDR3 DNA: TGTGCCAGCAGCTTAGGATCCCGGGGGGAGCTGTTTTTT

J gene: TRBJ2-1
V gene: TRBV4-1
D gene: -
clone size: -
CDR3 protein: CASSQVGRDNEQFF
CDR3 DNA: TGCGCCAGCAGCCAAGTGGGTCGGGACAATGAGCAGTTCTTC

J gene: TRBJ2-7
V gene: TRBV28
D gene: TRBD2
clone size: few
CDR3 protein: CASSLAGTYEQYF
CDR3 DNA: TGTGCCAGCAGTCTAGCGGGAACCTACGAGCAGTACTTC

J gene: TRBJ2-3
V gene: TRBV9
D gene: -
clone size: -
CDR3 protein: CASSPQPPYTQYF
CDR3 DNA: TGTGCCAGCAGCCCCCAGCCCCCATATACGCAGTATTTT

J gene: TRBJ2-5
V gene: TRBV5-1
D gene: -
clone size: -
CDR3 protein: CASSSPGRRPVGETQYF
CDR3 DNA: TGCGCCAGCAGCTCGCCTGGCCGGCGGCCCGTAGGGGAGACCCAGTACTTC

J gene: TRBJ2-1
V gene: TRBV7-7
D gene: TRBD2
clone size: -
CDR3 protein: CASSLEASGRADEQFF
CDR3 DNA: TGTGCTAGCAGCTTAGAGGCTAGCGGGAGGGCCGATGAGCAGTTCTTC

J gene: TRBJ2-5
V gene: TRBV6-5
D gene: -
clone size: -
CDR3 protein: CASSRFETETQYF
CDR3 DNA: TGTGCCAGCAGTCGGTTTGAGACAGAGACCCAGTACTTC

J gene: TRBJ1-4
V gene: TRBV29-1
D gene: -
clone size: once
CDR3 protein: CSVDAGREKLFF
CDR3 DNA: TGCAGCGTTGATGCAGGGAGGGAAAAACTGTTTTTT

J gene: TRBJ1-1
V gene: TRBV5-1
D gene: -
clone size: -
CDR3 protein: CASSLAQTNTEAFF
CDR3 DNA: TGCGCCAGCAGCTTGGCCCAAACGAACACTGAAGCTTTCTTT

J gene: TRBJ2-7
V gene: TRBV11-2
D gene: TRBD2
clone size: -
CDR3 protein: CASSFSAGSYEQYF
CDR3 DNA: TGTGCCAGCAGCTTCTCAGCGGGAAGCTACGAGCAGTACTTC

J gene: TRBJ2-7
V gene: TRBV19
D gene: -
clone size: once
CDR3 protein: CASSRLQGFEQYF
CDR3 DNA: TGTGCCAGTAGTCGGCTACAGGGATTCGAGCAGTACTTC

J gene: TRBJ1-2
V gene: TRBV6-5
D gene: TRBD1
clone size: -
CDR3 protein: CASSYSGGRGHYGYTF
CDR3 DNA: TGTGCCAGCAGTTACTCAGGGGGCAGGGGGCACTATGGCTACACCTTC

J gene: TRBJ2-5
V gene: TRBV18
D gene: -
clone size: -
CDR3 protein: CASSPGSQETQYF
CDR3 DNA: TGTGCCAGCTCACCCGGGAGCCAAGAGACCCAGTACTTC

J gene: TRBJ1-1
V gene: TRBV7-2
D gene: -
clone size: -
CDR3 protein: CASSLAGFDTEAFF
CDR3 DNA: TGTGCCAGCAGCTTAGCGGGGTTTGACACTGAAGCTTTCTTT

J gene: TRBJ2-7
V gene: TRBV10-3
D gene: TRBD2
clone size: -
CDR3 protein: CAILSGDQIMYF
CDR3 DNA: TGTGCCATTCTTAGCGGGGACCAGATAATGTACTTC

J gene: TRBJ1-1
V gene: TRBV5-6
D gene: TRBD1
clone size: -
CDR3 protein: CASSRPTGATTEAFF
CDR3 DNA: TGTGCCAGCAGCCGACCGACAGGGGCGACCACTGAAGCTTTCTTT